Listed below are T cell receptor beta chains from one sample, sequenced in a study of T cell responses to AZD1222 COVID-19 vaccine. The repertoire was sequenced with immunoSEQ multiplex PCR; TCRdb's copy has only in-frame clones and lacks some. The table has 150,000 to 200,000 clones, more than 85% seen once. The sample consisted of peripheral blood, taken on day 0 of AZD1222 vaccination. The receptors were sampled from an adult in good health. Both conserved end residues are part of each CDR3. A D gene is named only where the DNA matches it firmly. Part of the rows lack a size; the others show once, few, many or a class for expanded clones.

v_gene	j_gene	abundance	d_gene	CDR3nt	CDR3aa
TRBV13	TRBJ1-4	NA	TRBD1	TGTGCCAGCACCCACACCGGGACAGGGGGCCTAACTAATGAAAAACTGTTTTTT	CASTHTGTGGLTNEKLFF
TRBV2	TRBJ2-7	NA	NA	TGTGCCAGCAGGGTGGATGGGGGGCGACTCTACGAGCAGTACTTC	CASRVDGGRLYEQYF
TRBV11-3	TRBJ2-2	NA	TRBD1	TGTGCCAGCAGCTTAGAGGTCCAGGGGGCGCTCACCGGGGAGCTGTTTTTT	CASSLEVQGALTGELFF
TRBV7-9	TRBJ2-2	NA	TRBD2	TGTGCCAGCAGCTTAGCCTCGGGGGGGAACACCGGGGAGCTGTTTTTT	CASSLASGGNTGELFF
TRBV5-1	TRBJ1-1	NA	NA	TGCGCCAGCAGCTTGGAGGTTCCCCACGGTGCTGAAGCTTTCTTT	CASSLEVPHGAEAFF
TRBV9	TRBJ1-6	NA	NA	TGTGCCAGCAGCGTAGGACATCCTGTTGGATCACCCCTCCACTTT	CASSVGHPVGSPLHF
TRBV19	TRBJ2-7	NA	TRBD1	TGTGCCAGTAGTTGGGGACAGGGGGACACCTACGAGCAGTACTTC	CASSWGQGDTYEQYF
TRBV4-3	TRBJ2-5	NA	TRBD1	TGCGCCAGCAGCCAAGATTTTCGTTGGGGACAGAGAGAGACCCAGTACTTC	CASSQDFRWGQRETQYF
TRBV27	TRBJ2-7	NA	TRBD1	TGTGCCAGCAGTTTCGACAGGGGGGCGTCCGAGCAGTACTTC	CASSFDRGASEQYF
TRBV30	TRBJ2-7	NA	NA	TGTGCCTGGAGTGTAGTCGGCTACGAGCAGTACTTC	CAWSVVGYEQYF
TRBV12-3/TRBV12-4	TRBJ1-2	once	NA	TGTGCCAGCAGTGACGTGGGTGGCTACACCTTC	CASSDVGGYTF
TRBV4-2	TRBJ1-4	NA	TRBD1	TGTGCCAGCAGCTCGACAGGGATTAATGAAAAACTGTTTTTT	CASSSTGINEKLFF
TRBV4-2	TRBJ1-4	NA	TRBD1	TGTGCCAGCAGCCAAGATGTGGTAGGACAGGGGTGGGGGAAACTGTTTTTT	CASSQDVVGQGWGKLFF
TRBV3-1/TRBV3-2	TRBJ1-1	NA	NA	TGTGCCAGCAGCCAAGCGGGAGGGATGAACACTGAAGCTTTCTTT	CASSQAGGMNTEAFF
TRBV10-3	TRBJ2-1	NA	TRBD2	TGTGCCATCAGTGAGTCGGGCGGGAGAATGAATGAGCAGTTCTTC	CAISESGGRMNEQFF
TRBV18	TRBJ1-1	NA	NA	TGTGCCAGCTCACCCAGGAGATCTGGGGTGAACACTGAAGCTTTCTTT	CASSPRRSGVNTEAFF
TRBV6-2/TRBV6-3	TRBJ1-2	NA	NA	TGTGCCAGCAGTCATACCTCGGGTGGCTACACCTTC	CASSHTSGGYTF
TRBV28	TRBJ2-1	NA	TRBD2	TGTGCCAGCAGGAGGGGACTAGGGGACGTCGATGAGCAGTTCTTC	CASRRGLGDVDEQFF
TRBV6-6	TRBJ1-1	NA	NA	TGTGCCAGCAGTTACCCCGGAGGGTTTGAAGCTTTCTTT	CASSYPGGFEAFF
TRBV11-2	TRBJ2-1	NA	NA	TGTGCCAGCAGCACCTTACAGGGTCCAGTCAACAATGAGCAGTTCTTC	CASSTLQGPVNNEQFF
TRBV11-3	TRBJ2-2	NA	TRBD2	TGTGCCAGCAGCCCAGTGGGAGGGTTGGTTACCGGGGAGCTGTTTTTT	CASSPVGGLVTGELFF
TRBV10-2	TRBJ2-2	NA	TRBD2	TGCGCCAGCGGGCTAGCGGGGGGACTTACCGGGGAGCTGTTTTTT	CASGLAGGLTGELFF
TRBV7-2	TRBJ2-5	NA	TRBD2	TGTGCCAGCAGCTTCCAGCGGGGGGGTGGAGAGACCCAGTACTTC	CASSFQRGGGETQYF
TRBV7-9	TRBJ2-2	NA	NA	TGTGCCAGCAGTTGGAGGGGGACGAGCGGGGAGCTGTTTTTT	CASSWRGTSGELFF
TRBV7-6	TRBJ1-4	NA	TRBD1	TGTGCCAGCAGCTTATTCCAGGGGGGGAGTGGGGAAAAACTGTTTTTT	CASSLFQGGSGEKLFF
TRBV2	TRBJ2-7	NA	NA	TGTGCCAGCAGCGGAGGGAGGGGGTACGAGCAGTACTTC	CASSGGRGYEQYF
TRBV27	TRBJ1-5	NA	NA	TGTGCCAGCACTCCAACGGGAGCTGGGGGTGGCAATCAGCCCCAGCATTTT	CASTPTGAGGGNQPQHF
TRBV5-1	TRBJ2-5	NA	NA	TGCGCCAGCAGCTTGGACAGGGGAGGGGAAGAGACCCAGTACTTC	CASSLDRGGEETQYF
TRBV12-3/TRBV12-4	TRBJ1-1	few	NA	TGTGCCAGCAGTTTCTGGGGAACTGAAGCTTTCTTT	CASSFWGTEAFF
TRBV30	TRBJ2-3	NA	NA	TGTGCCTGGAGTGTAGGCACAGATACGCAGTATTTT	CAWSVGTDTQYF
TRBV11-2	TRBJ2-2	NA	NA	TGTGCCAGCAGTTGGGAGGACAGGCCCACCGGGGAGCTGTTTTTT	CASSWEDRPTGELFF
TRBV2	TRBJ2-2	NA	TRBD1	TGTGCCAGCACCCCGTTGGGGACAGGGAACACCGGGGAGCTGTTTTTT	CASTPLGTGNTGELFF
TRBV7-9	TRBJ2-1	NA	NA	TGTGCCAGCAGCTCAATTGCGGGGAATGAGCAGTTCTTC	CASSSIAGNEQFF
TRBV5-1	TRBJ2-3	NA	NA	TGCGCCAGCAGCCCCGAGGGGCGGGAAACAGATACGCAGTATTTT	CASSPEGRETDTQYF
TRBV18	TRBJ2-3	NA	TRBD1	TGTGCCAGCTCACCCGGACTGGGGACAGGGGGCACAGATACGCAGTATTTT	CASSPGLGTGGTDTQYF
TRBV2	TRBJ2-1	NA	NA	TGTGCCAGCACCAGAACGCAGACTAACAATGAGCAGTTCTTC	CASTRTQTNNEQFF
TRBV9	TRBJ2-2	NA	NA	TGTGCCAGCAGCGTAGACAGCTACAACACCGGGGAGCTGTTTTTT	CASSVDSYNTGELFF
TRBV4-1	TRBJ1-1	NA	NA	TGCGCCAGCAGCCAAGATGGGCAGGGAGGGATGAACACTGAAGCTTTCTTT	CASSQDGQGGMNTEAFF
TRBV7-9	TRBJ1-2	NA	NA	TGTGCCACCAACGAGGACGGCTATGGCTACACCTTC	CATNEDGYGYTF
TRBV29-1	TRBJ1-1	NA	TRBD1	TGCAGCGCGTGGGACAGATACACTGAAGCTTTCTTT	CSAWDRYTEAFF
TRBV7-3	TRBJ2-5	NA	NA	TGTGCCAGCAGCTTAGGTGGAGATCAAGAGACCCAGTACTTC	CASSLGGDQETQYF
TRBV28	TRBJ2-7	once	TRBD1	TGTGCCAGCACCCCGGGACAGGCAACTTTCGAGCAGTACTTC	CASTPGQATFEQYF
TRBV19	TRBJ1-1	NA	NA	TGTGCCAGTAGTGTGGGACGGGCGGTGAACACTGAAGCTTTCTTT	CASSVGRAVNTEAFF
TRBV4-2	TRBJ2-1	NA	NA	TGTGCCAGCAGCCAAGATCCCGTTGTGGAGCAGTTCTTC	CASSQDPVVEQFF
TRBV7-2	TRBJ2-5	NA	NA	TGTGCCAGCAGACGACAGGTCGGTCAAGAGACCCAGTACTTC	CASRRQVGQETQYF
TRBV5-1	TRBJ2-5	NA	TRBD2	TGCGCCAGCAGTCCGACTAGCGGGGGGCAAGAGACCCAGTACTTC	CASSPTSGGQETQYF
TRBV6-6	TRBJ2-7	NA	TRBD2	TGTGCCAGCAGTTTACTAGCGGGAGAGTCCTACGAGCAGTACTTC	CASSLLAGESYEQYF
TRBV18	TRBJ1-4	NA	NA	TGTGCCAGCTCGCCGGGGAAGGCAACTAATGAAAAACTGTTTTTT	CASSPGKATNEKLFF
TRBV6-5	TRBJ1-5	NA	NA	TGTGCCAGCAGTTACTCGAGAGGCAATCAGCCCCAGCATTTT	CASSYSRGNQPQHF
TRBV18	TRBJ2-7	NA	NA	TGTGCCAGCTCACCGGGGTGGCTCCCCTCCGAGCAGTACTTC	CASSPGWLPSEQYF
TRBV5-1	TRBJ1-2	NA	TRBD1	TGCGCCAGCACCTTGACAGGGGAGTCTGGCTACACCTTC	CASTLTGESGYTF
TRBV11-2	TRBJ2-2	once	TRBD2	TGTGCCAGCAGCTTATTAGCGGGGGGCCAGCGAACCGGGGAGCTGTTTTTT	CASSLLAGGQRTGELFF
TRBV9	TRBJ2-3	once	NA	TGTGCCAGCGGGGCCAGGGGAACAGATACGCAGTATTTT	CASGARGTDTQYF
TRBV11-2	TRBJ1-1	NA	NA	TGTGCCAGCAGCTTAGATTTATTTGGTGAAGCTTTCTTT	CASSLDLFGEAFF
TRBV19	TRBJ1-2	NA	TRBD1	TGTGCCAGTAGAGGACAGGGTTTGAACTATGGCTACACCTTC	CASRGQGLNYGYTF
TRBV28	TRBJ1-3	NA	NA	TGTGCCAGCAGTTTAATTGGCACAGCCCTGGACTCTGGAAACACCATATATTTT	CASSLIGTALDSGNTIYF
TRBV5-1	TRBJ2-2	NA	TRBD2	TGCGCCAGCAGTCAAAGCGGGGAATACACCGGGGAGCTGTTTTTT	CASSQSGEYTGELFF